The clone carrying this TCR beta chain was seen more than once but under ten times. What it recognizes is unknown. V dropped 10 bases and J dropped 0; count of bases not matched to a gene: 6. Germline V gene lookup returns CDR1 SGHRS and CDR2 YFSETQ. The CDR3 is 14 residues long. This entry belongs to a study of T-cell reconstitution after alpha-beta-depleted transplantation in children. Study conclusions and caveats: Newly produced T cells mostly accounted for T-cell counts and diversity one year post-transplant. Some patients' high day-60 TCRbeta diversity was traced to surviving recipient T cells and thymic progenitors.

The TCRbeta library was prepared with unique molecular identifiers. MiXCR was run by TCRdb on the PCR reads, yielding one entry per CDR3 protein. Of approximately 270,000 distinct CDR3 sequences in the sample, roughly a quarter were seen once. This TCR came from a female patient aged 2-10 years who had a stem cell transplant for congenital amegakaryocytic thrombocytopenia, so the T cells may come from the graft donor. V gene TRBV5-1 combines with J gene TRBJ2-5, with 10 bases fitting TRBD2. Sequenced material: PBMCs, mostly from graft donor cells, taken 360 days after TCRalphabeta/CD19-depleted stem cell transplant. CDR3 sequence reads: CAGSSGGHQETQYF. CDR3 nucleotide sequence: TGCGCCGGATCTAGCGGGGGCCACCAAGAGACCCAGTACTTC. Combining the CDR3 with reference TRBV5-1 and TRBJ2-5 gives the whole variable domain KAGVTQTPRYLIKTRGQQVTLSCSPISGHRSVSWYQQTPGQGLQFLFEYFSETQRNKGNFPGRFSGRQFSNSRSEMNVSTLELGDSALYLCAGSSGGHQETQYFGPGTRLLVL.